The rows below give T cell receptor beta chains drawn from one sample of a study of regulatory T cells in long-lasting Graves disease. TCRdb passed the multiplex PCR reads through MiXCR, listing each CDR3 protein once. The sample lists 550,000 to 600,000 distinct CDR3 sequences, around 15% occurring once. These same data were also listed under a study on T cells in Graves' hyperthyroidism and ophthalmopathy.

This specimen consisted of peripheral blood mononuclear cells (PBMCs), obtained at new diagnosis, from a patient treated with antithyroid drugs. Receptors were obtained from a man younger than 30 with Graves disease. Each CDR3 is given with its conserved first and last residue. A D gene is named only where the DNA matches it firmly. The size entry is marked missing in some rows and otherwise reads once, few, many or a size class.

TGCGCCAGCAGCTTTGAGGGGGCTAGCCTTAATGAGCAGTTCTTC,CASSFEGASLNEQFF,many,TRBV5-1,TRBD1,TRBJ2-1
TGTGCCAGCAGCTTAGGAGGGGGCGGCTACACCTTC,CASSLGGGGYTF,many,TRBV28,TRBD1,TRBJ1-2
TGTGCCAGCAGTCTTGGACGCTTGGGACAGGGGTCCTACGAGCAGTACTTC,CASSLGRLGQGSYEQYF,few,TRBV25-1,TRBD1,TRBJ2-7
TGTGCCATCAGTGATGTCACCCAGGGCAGGGCCCTTGGCCAGCCCCAGCATTTT,CAISDVTQGRALGQPQHF,.,TRBV10-3,.,TRBJ1-5
TGCGCCAGCAGCTTGGCCGGCGGTAGCGGGACACCCTACGAGCAGTACTTC,CASSLAGGSGTPYEQYF,many,TRBV5-1,TRBD2,TRBJ2-7
TGCGCCAGCAACAGTGGGGTCCGAGGGGAGACCCAGTACTTC,CASNSGVRGETQYF,.,TRBV5-1,.,TRBJ2-5
TGTGCCAGCAGTTCTGGACTCCCTGGGACTCGATCCTACAATGAGCAGTTCTTC,CASSSGLPGTRSYNEQFF,.,TRBV6-2/TRBV6-3,.,TRBJ2-1
TGTGCCAGCAGTGAACTAGCGGGAGCCCCTAGCACAGATACGCAGTATTTT,CASSELAGAPSTDTQYF,.,TRBV6-1,TRBD2,TRBJ2-3
TGTGCCTGGAGTGTCCGGACGGGAAACACCATATATTTT,CAWSVRTGNTIYF,.,TRBV30,.,TRBJ1-3
TGTGCCAGCAGCTCGGGACTAGCGGGAAAGGGAACAAGCTCCTACAATGAGCAGTTCTTC,CASSSGLAGKGTSSYNEQFF,many,TRBV7-2,TRBD2,TRBJ2-1
TGTGCCTGGGAAGGCGGCTTGAACACTGAAGCTTTCTTT,CAWEGGLNTEAFF,medium-sized,TRBV30,.,TRBJ1-1
TGTGCCAGCAGGGCCGAGGTCAGGGGCAGGACCCAGTACTTC,CASRAEVRGRTQYF,.,TRBV6-1,.,TRBJ2-5
TGTGCCAGCAGCCCCTTGACACGTTCCACTGAAGCTTTCTTT,CASSPLTRSTEAFF,few,TRBV7-3,.,TRBJ1-1
TGTGCCAGCAGTGGAAATGGGAATCAGCCCCAGCATTTT,CASSGNGNQPQHF,few,TRBV2,.,TRBJ1-5
TGCAGTGCAAAGGACAGGGCTTCGAACACTGAAGCTTTCTTT,CSAKDRASNTEAFF,.,TRBV20-1,TRBD1,TRBJ1-1
TGTGCCAGCTCAGTTGGACAGCCATACGAGCAGTACTTC,CASSVGQPYEQYF,many,TRBV18,.,TRBJ2-7
TGTGCCAGTACCAGGGACAGTTTAAACTATGGCTACACCTTC,CASTRDSLNYGYTF,.,TRBV19,TRBD1,TRBJ1-2
TGTGCCAGCCAAGCCCGAGGACTACCCACCGGGGAGCTGTTTTTT,CASQARGLPTGELFF,few,TRBV9,.,TRBJ2-2
TGCAGTGCAACTGACAGGGGCAATGGCTACACCTTC,CSATDRGNGYTF,.,TRBV20-1,TRBD1,TRBJ1-2
TGTGCCAGCAGTTACGGGCGGGAGTACACAGATACGCAGTATTTT,CASSYGREYTDTQYF,.,TRBV6-9,TRBD2,TRBJ2-3
TGTGCCAGTATTGCGGGGGACGGAGTATCCTACAATGAGCAGTTCTTC,CASIAGDGVSYNEQFF,many,TRBV7-2,TRBD2,TRBJ2-1
TGTGCCATCAGTTTTACTAGCGGGCAAACCTACGAGCAGTACTTC,CAISFTSGQTYEQYF,.,TRBV10-3,TRBD2,TRBJ2-7
TGCAGTGCTAGGACTAGCTGCAATGAGCAGTTCTTC,CSARTSCNEQFF,many,TRBV20-1,TRBD2,TRBJ2-1
TGTGCCAGCAGCTCCACTGAGGACCGAATCACCTACGAGCAGTACTTC,CASSSTEDRITYEQYF,.,TRBV7-9,.,TRBJ2-7
TGTGCCAGTAGGGAAGTGGGGTTGGCTGGGGCCAACGTCCTGACTTTC,CASREVGLAGANVLTF,.,TRBV19,.,TRBJ2-6
TGTGCCTGGAGTGGGACAGGGCTCGAGCAGTACTTC,CAWSGTGLEQYF,once,TRBV30,TRBD1,TRBJ2-7
TGTGCCAGCAGCTTAGGGACAGGGACTCAGCCCCAGCATTTT,CASSLGTGTQPQHF,.,TRBV13,TRBD1,TRBJ1-5
TGCAGTGCTTCGGGACTACAATCCTACAATGAGCAGTTCTTC,CSASGLQSYNEQFF,.,TRBV20-1,TRBD2,TRBJ2-1
TGTGCCAGCAGTCCCGGACAGGGAGGGAGCAATCAGCCCCAGCATTTT,CASSPGQGGSNQPQHF,.,TRBV13,TRBD1,TRBJ1-5